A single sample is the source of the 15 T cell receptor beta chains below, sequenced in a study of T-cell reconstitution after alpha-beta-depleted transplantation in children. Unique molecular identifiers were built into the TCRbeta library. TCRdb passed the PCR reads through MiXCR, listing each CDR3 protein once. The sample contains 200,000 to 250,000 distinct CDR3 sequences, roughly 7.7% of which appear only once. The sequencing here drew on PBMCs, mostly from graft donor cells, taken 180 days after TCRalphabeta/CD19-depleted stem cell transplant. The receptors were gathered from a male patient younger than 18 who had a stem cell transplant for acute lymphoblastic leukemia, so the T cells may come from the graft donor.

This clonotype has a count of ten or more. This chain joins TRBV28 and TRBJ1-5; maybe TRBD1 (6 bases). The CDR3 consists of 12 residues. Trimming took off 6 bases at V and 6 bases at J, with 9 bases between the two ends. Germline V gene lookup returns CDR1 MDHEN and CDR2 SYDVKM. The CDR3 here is CASRQGRQPQHF. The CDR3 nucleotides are TGTGCCAGCAGACAGGGTCGTCAGCCCCAGCATTTT.

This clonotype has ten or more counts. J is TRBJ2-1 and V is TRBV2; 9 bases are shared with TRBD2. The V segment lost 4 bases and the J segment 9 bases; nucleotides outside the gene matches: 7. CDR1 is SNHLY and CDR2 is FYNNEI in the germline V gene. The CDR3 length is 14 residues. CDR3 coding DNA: TGTGCCAGCAGTGCGGGAGGGACTAGCAGTGAGCAGTTCTTC. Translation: CASSAGGTSSEQFF.

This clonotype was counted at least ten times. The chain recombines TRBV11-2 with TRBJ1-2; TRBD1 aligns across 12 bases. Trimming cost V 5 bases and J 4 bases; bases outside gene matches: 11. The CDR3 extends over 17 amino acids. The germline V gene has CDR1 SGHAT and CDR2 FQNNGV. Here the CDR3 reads CASSTRDRGPAGYGYTF. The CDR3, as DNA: TGTGCCAGCAGCACCCGGGACAGGGGGCCCGCTGGCTATGGCTACACCTTC.

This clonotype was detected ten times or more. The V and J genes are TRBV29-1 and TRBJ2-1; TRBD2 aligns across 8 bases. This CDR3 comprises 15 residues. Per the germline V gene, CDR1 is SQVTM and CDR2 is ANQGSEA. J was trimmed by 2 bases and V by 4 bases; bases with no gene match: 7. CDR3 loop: CSVGRLAGTYNEQFF. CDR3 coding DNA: TGCAGCGTTGGTCGGCTAGCGGGCACCTACAATGAGCAGTTCTTC.

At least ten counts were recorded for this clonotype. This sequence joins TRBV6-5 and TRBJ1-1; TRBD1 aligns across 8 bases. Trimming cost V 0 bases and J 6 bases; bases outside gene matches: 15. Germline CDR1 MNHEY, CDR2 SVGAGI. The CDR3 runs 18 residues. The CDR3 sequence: CASSYSRTGWSADAEAFF. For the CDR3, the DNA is TGTGCCAGCAGTTACTCCCGGACAGGGTGGTCCGCGGACGCTGAAGCTTTCTTT.

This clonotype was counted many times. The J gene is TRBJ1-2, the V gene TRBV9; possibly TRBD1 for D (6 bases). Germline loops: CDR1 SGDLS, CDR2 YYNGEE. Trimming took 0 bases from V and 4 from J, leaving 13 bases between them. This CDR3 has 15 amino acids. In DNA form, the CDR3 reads TGTGCCAGCAGCGTAGGCTCTACAGGGATCTATGGCTACACCTTC. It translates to CASSVGSTGIYGYTF.

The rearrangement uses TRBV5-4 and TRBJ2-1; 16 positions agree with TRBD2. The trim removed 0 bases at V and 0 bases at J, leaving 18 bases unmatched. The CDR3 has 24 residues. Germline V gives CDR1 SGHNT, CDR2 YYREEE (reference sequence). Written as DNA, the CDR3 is TGTGCCAGCAGCTTGGTGTTGTTCGGGTTGGGACTAGCGGGGGGGCGAAGCTCCTACAATGAGCAGTTCTTC. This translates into CASSLVLFGLGLAGGRSSYNEQFF.

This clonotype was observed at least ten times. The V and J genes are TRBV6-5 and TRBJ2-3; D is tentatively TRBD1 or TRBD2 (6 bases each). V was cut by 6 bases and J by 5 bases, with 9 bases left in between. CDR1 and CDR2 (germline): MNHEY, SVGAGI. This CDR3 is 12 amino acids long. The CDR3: CASRGGGDTQYF. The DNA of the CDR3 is TGTGCCAGCAGGGGGGGCGGAGATACGCAGTATTTT.

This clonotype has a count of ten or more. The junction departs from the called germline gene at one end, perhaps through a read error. CDR3 coding DNA: TGTGCCAGCAGCTTACCCGGGACTAGCAGGTTC. Its protein product is CASSLPGTSRF. V is TRBV7-9 and J is TRBJ2-7, with TRBD2 matching over 9 bases. The germline V gene has CDR1 SEHNR and CDR2 FQNEAQ (reference sequence). The CDR3 loop spans 11 amino acids.

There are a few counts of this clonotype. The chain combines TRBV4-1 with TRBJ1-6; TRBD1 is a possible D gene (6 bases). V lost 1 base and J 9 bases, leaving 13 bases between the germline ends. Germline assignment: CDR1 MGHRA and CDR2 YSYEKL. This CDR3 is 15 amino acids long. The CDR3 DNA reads TGCGCCAGCAGCCAAGGTTCAGGGGCAAGTTCACCCCTCCACTTT. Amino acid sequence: CASSQGSGASSPLHF.

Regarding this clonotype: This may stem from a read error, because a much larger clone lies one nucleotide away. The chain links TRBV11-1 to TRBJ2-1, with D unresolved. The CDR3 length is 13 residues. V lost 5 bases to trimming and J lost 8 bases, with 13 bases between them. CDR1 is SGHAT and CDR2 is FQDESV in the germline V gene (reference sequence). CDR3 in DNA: TGTGCCAGCAGCCTTAGAAAGTTGGATGAGCAGTTCTTC. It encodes CASSLRKLDEQFF.

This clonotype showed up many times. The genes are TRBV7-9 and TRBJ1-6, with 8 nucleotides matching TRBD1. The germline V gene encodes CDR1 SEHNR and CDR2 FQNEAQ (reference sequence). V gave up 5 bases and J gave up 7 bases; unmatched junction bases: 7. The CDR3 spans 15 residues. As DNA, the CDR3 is TGTGCCAGCAGCCTTCCGGGACAGGTGAATTCACCCCTCCACTTT. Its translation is CASSLPGQVNSPLHF. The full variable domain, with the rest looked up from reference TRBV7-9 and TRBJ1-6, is DTGVSQNPRHKITKRGQNVTFRCDPISEHNRLYWYRQTLGQGPEFLTYFQNEAQLEKSRLLSDRFSAERPKGSFSTLEIQRTEQGDSAMYLCASSLPGQVNSPLHFGNGTRLTVT.

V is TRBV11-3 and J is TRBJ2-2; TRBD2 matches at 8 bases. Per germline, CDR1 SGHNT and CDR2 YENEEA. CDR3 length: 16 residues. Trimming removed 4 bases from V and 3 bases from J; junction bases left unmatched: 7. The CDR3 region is CASSSRTSRDTGELFF. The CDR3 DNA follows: TGTGCCAGCAGCTCGAGGACTAGCAGGGACACCGGGGAGCTGTTTTTT. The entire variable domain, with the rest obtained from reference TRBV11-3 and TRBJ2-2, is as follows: EAGVVQSPRYKIIEKKQPVAFWCNPISGHNTLYWYLQNLGQGPELLIRYENEEAVDDSQLPKDRFSAERLKGVDSTLKIQPAELGDSAVYLCASSSRTSRDTGELFFGEGSRLTVL.

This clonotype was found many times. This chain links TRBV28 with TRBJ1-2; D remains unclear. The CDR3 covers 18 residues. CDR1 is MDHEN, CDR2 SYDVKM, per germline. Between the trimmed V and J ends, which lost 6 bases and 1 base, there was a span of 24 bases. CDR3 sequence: CASRRSSWLAANNYGYTF. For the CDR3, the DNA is TGTGCCAGCAGGCGAAGTAGTTGGTTGGCAGCAAATAACTATGGCTACACCTTC.

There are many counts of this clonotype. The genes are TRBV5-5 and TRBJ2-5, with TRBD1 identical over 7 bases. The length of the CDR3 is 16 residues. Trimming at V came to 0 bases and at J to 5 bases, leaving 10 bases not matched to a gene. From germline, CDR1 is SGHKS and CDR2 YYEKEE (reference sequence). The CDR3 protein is CASSLEPGQLLETQYF. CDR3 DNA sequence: TGTGCCAGCAGCTTGGAGCCGGGACAGCTGCTGGAGACCCAGTACTTC.